This T cell receptor (beta chain) was recovered during a study of T cell responses to AZD1222 COVID-19 vaccine (dated by TCRdb to the early 2020s). Study-wide context: TCR sequencing was performed for more than 230 trial participants, of whom 200 to 220 were given two doses of AZD1222 and around 25 were given two doses of MenACWY control vaccine. Trial participants were enrolled by age into subgroups of 18-55, 56-69 and 70-plus years, and around 150, 28 and 57 TCR-sequenced participants, respectively, were included in these subgroups.

With regard to this clone: Its antigen is unknown. No clone much larger than this one lies a single base away; base qualities are absent.

Paper-wide results and their limitations: The whole spike protein was spanned by vaccine-associated CD4 TCRs, and dominant responses were seen in regions 160-218 and 743-854. The 56-69-year group was small, and its depth increase did not reach significance, likely because of low power. Conclusions about previously exposed vaccinees are limited, since just a handful of AZD1222 recipients were seropositive for SARS-CoV-2 at baseline. Participants were mostly white British and included more females than males, and it was suggested by the authors that clonal diversity may have been underestimated. Epitopes outside the regions mutated in the B.1.351 and B.1.1.7 variants were reportedly recognized by nearly half of the unique spike-specific TCRs. After two AZD1222 doses, both the breadth and the depth of spike-specific TCRs were significantly higher than at day 0 and than in MenACWY recipients. Because no day 14 peak-response samples were available, repertoires were characterized only after the peak T cell response.

The CDR3 regions of human TCRbeta chains were subjected to immunosequencing. From the authors' description of their analysis: TCRs in the repertoires were matched against a reference library of SARS-CoV-2-specific TCRs that had been generated with the MIRA antigen-specificity platform. Breadth was defined as the fraction of unique TCRs that were SARS-CoV-2-associated, and depth was defined as the fraction of total T cells that were SARS-CoV-2-associated. Using the MIRA data, every spike-specific TCR was mapped to the spike region that the TCR reacted to and assigned to either a CD4 or a CD8 class. Log10-transformed breadth and depth values were compared by one-way ANOVA with Sidak's multiple comparisons tests. TCRdb obtained this table from immuneACCESS and retained in-frame rearrangements with V and J assigned. These tables miss some clones; where compared with another copy, unresolved V genes account for less than half of the shortfall, and the remainder is unexplained. The V and J calls and clone size come from that table; D and trimming were worked out from the DNA. Recorded for this sample are about 110,000 clones; about 85% of them occurred a single time. The ten largest account for 2.5% of the sample.

The CDR3 numbers 13 residues from cysteine through phenylalanine. Only CDR3 DNA is held: 39 bases, read in frame from base 1. CDR1 and CDR2, looked up from the germline V gene, are MNHEY and SVGAGI. Relative to germline, V is missing 10 bases and J is missing 4 bases, with 7 bases of the junction outside any gene match. The sample's time point label, decoded: about 28 days (+/-7) after the second vaccine dose. AZD1222 recipients whose second dose came at about 4 weeks and those whose second dose came at about 12 weeks were combined into one group, since spike-specific TCR depth and breadth did not differ between the two schedules. Vaccinee samples came from UK trials COV001 and COV002, including a single-blind randomized controlled phase 2/3 trial of AZD1222 (ChAdOx1 nCoV-19) in healthy adults. For TCRbeta chain sequencing, PBMC samples from trial participants were taken at day 0 and at day 28 after the second dose.

Sequencing was performed on peripheral blood, taken 28 days after the second AZD1222 dose. The source of this sequence is an adult who received the AZD1222 COVID-19 vaccine. The receptor chain draws on TRBV6-5 and TRBJ2-3; TRBD2 matches 8 bases in the middle. The nucleotide sequence reads as follows: TGTGCCACCCAGGGACTAGTGGCAGATACGCAGTATTTT. It is translated as CATQGLVADTQYF.